These 21 T cell receptor beta chains share one sample of origin, sequenced in a study of blood T cell repertoires in COVID-19. Method: immunoSEQ multiplex PCR; TCRdb's copy keeps in-frame clones and lacks some. Here the sample spans roughly 14,000 clones, less than 90% being singletons. Specimen: peripheral blood. These receptors were collected from a human donor in a cohort sampled during active COVID-19.

V and J are TRBV3-1 (or the pseudogene TRBV3-2) and TRBJ1-6, with D unresolved. Looked up from germline, CDR1 is LGHDT and CDR2 is YNNKEL (reference sequence). V was trimmed by 0 bases and J by 10 bases, leaving 7 bases between them. This CDR3 region has 13 residues. Here the CDR3 reads CASSQDPESPLHF. The CDR3 DNA reads TGTGCCAGCAGCCAAGATCCGGAGTCACCCCTCCACTTT.

The CDR3 DNA reads TGTGCCAGCAGTTCCTGGACAGGGGTAGATAATTCACCCCTCCACTTT. It encodes CASSSWTGVDNSPLHF. This sequence joins TRBV6-5 and TRBJ1-6, with 9 positions matching TRBD1. CDR3 size: 16 residues. The germline gives CDR1 MNHEY, CDR2 SVGAGI. V was pared by 4 bases and J by 5 bases, with 6 bases of the junction left unmatched.

The gene calls are TRBV18 and TRBJ1-3, with TRBD1 matching 7 bases. The CDR3 is 14 amino acids. The V segment lost 5 bases and the J segment 2 bases; nucleotides outside the gene matches: 3. Germline CDR1 reads KGHSH; CDR2 reads LQKENI. The CDR3 protein is CASSIGQAGNTIYF. In nucleotides, the CDR3 is TGTGCCAGCTCAATAGGACAGGCTGGAAACACCATATATTTT.

V gene TRBV6-1 combines with J gene TRBJ2-7; TRBD1 matches at 9 bases. After removal of 2 bases from V and 3 bases from J, the junction contained 5 bases not matched to a gene. CDR1 MNHNS and CDR2 SASEGT come from the germline V gene. The CDR3 is 15 amino acids. In nucleotides, the CDR3 is TGTGCCAGCAGTGAATCCGGGACAGGGTACTACGAGCAGTACTTC. This codes for CASSESGTGYYEQYF.

The chain combines TRBV28 with TRBJ1-5, with a tentative D call TRBD1 (5 bases). This CDR3 region has 19 residues. With 3 bases removed from V and 8 bases from J, the gap between germline ends came to 29 bases. Germline loops: CDR1 MDHEN, CDR2 SYDVKM. CDR3 nucleotides: TGTGCCAGCAGTTTCCCAGCGCGGCGGTCTGGGGTCGGGGGAAAGCCCCAGCATTTT. Its protein product is CASSFPARRSGVGGKPQHF.

As DNA, the CDR3 is TGTGCCAGCAGCGTGTCCTCCGGACATACCAGAGAGACCCAGTACTTC. As protein: CASSVSSGHTRETQYF. The chain uses TRBV9 and TRBJ2-5, with D possibly matching TRBD1 (5 bases). The ends were cut back, 2 bases at V and 4 bases at J, with 18 bases in the middle. The length of the CDR3 is 16 residues. Germline values: CDR1 SGDLS, CDR2 YYNGEE.

The chain links TRBV3-1 (or the pseudogene TRBV3-2) to TRBJ1-5; D is unresolved. Germline CDR1 is LGHDT and CDR2 is YNNKEL (reference sequence). The CDR3 contains 13 residues. Trimming pared 1 base from V and 7 bases from J, leaving 8 bases between. This CDR3 reads CASSQGPTQPQHF. The CDR3 region has the DNA TGTGCCAGCAGCCAAGGCCCTACCCAGCCCCAGCATTTT.

The V call is TRBV3-1 (or the pseudogene TRBV3-2), the J call TRBJ1-1, with no clear D. Germline CDR1 and CDR2: LGHDT and YNNKEL (reference sequence). CDR3 length equals 16 residues. With 2 bases removed from V and 2 bases from J, the gap between germline ends came to 15 bases. The CDR3: CASSQSADFTNTEAFF. CDR3 sequence (DNA): TGTGCCAGCAGCCAATCTGCGGACTTTACAAACACTGAAGCTTTCTTT.

The gene calls are TRBV5-4 and TRBJ1-1; tentative D call: TRBD1 (6 bases). The CDR3 is 16 amino acids. The ends were cut back, 3 bases at V and 10 bases at J, with 25 bases in the middle. CDR1 and CDR2 (germline): SGHNT, YYREEE (reference sequence). CDR3 nucleotides: TGTGCCAGCAGCTCCGATTACAGGGTGGCAGGCCGTGGAGCTTTCTTT. Translated, it gives CASSSDYRVAGRGAFF.

The CDR3 sequence is CASSYSNSPDTQYF. CDR3 DNA: TGTGCCAGCAGTTACTCGAATAGTCCAGATACGCAGTATTTT. The rearrangement links TRBV6-2 or TRBV6-3 to TRBJ2-3; D is unclear. This CDR3 spans 14 amino acids. Trimming cost V 0 bases and J 4 bases, with 8 bases left between them. In germline, CDR1 is MNHEY, CDR2 SVGEGT.

The chain couples TRBV5-1 to TRBJ1-4, with TRBD1 as a possible D gene (5 bases). The CDR3 covers 14 residues. The germline gives CDR1 SGHRS, CDR2 YFSETQ. V lost 0 bases and J lost 8, with 11 bases in between. The DNA of the CDR3 is TGCGCCAGCAGCTTGGGCCAGGGAGGGGAAAAACTGTTTTTT. Protein: CASSLGQGGEKLFF.

V and J are TRBV25-1 and TRBJ2-1; 8 bases are a match to TRBD2. The V and J ends lost 4 bases and 6 bases, in that order; junction bases with no gene match: 8. CDR3 length equals 15 residues. Germline V gene sequence: CDR1 MGHDK, CDR2 SYGVNS. The CDR3 loop reads CASSVLAGSVNEQFF. In DNA form, the CDR3 reads TGTGCCAGCAGTGTCCTAGCGGGTAGTGTCAATGAGCAGTTCTTC. Based on the CDR3 plus reference TRBV25-1 and TRBJ2-1, the full variable domain is EADIYQTPRYLVIGTGKKITLECSQTMGHDKMYWYQQDPGMELHLIHYSYGVNSTEKGDLSSESTVSRIRTEHFPLTLESARPSHTSQYLCASSVLAGSVNEQFFGPGTRLTVL.

This clone was recorded a few times. This sequence joins TRBV2 and TRBJ1-3; unclear D gene. The CDR3 runs to 13 residues. Germline V gene data show CDR1 as SNHLY and CDR2 as FYNNEI. V dropped 8 bases and J dropped 1 base, with 9 bases sitting between them. CDR3 sequence (DNA): TGTGCCAGCCGAGGGCTATCTGGAAACACCATATATTTT. Translated, it gives CASRGLSGNTIYF.

This chain connects TRBV20-1 to TRBJ1-4; D remains ambiguous. The V end lost 3 bases, the J end lost 3 bases, and 8 bases lay between the germline ends. Germline V gene data show CDR1 as DFQATT and CDR2 as SNEGSKA (reference sequence). CDR3 length: 13 amino acids. The CDR3, as DNA: TGCAGTGCTAGTCCCAGCGCTAATGAAAAACTGTTTTTT. It encodes CSASPSANEKLFF.

This clone was detected a few times. This chain connects TRBV7-3 to TRBJ2-7, with TRBD1 matching over 9 bases. Trimming cost V 0 bases and J 5 bases; bases outside gene matches: 5. The CDR3 loop spans 15 amino acids. Germline V gives CDR1 SGHTA, CDR2 FQGTGA. CDR3 nucleotide sequence: TGTGCCAGCAGCTTAACTGGGACAGGGTCCCACGAGCAGTACTTC. Its protein product is CASSLTGTGSHEQYF.

This chain links TRBV13 with TRBJ2-5; possibly TRBD2 for D (6 bases). Germline loops: CDR1 PRHDT, CDR2 FYEKMQ (reference sequence). The CDR3 has 14 amino acids. Trimming stripped 0 bases from V and 4 bases from J, with 9 bases between. CDR3 coding DNA: TGTGCCAGCAGCTTAGGAGGGGAGGCAGAGACCCAGTACTTC. Its protein is CASSLGGEAETQYF.

The table lists this clone with a count of one. The chain links TRBV7-9 to TRBJ2-6; 7 bases align to TRBD1. V was clipped by 5 bases and J by 0 bases; unmatched bases: 4. Per germline, CDR1 SEHNR and CDR2 FQNEAQ (reference sequence). There are 16 residues in the CDR3. CDR3 region: CASSTGQLSGANVLTF. For the CDR3, the DNA is TGTGCCAGCAGCACGGGACAGCTCTCTGGGGCCAACGTCCTGACTTTC.

V is TRBV20-1 and J is TRBJ2-1, with D possibly TRBD2 on 6 matching bases. CDR3 length: 11 residues. Germline assignment: CDR1 DFQATT and CDR2 SNEGSKA (reference sequence). The CDR3 sequence is CRATSYNEQFF. The CDR3 DNA follows: TGCAGGGCGACTAGCTACAATGAGCAGTTCTTC.

This rearrangement joins TRBV7-3 to TRBJ1-2, with 10 bases lining up with TRBD1. The CDR3 loop spans 16 amino acids. The V and J ends lost 5 bases and 7 bases, in that order; junction bases with no gene match: 13. Germline CDR1 SGHTA, CDR2 FQGTGA. Here the CDR3 DNA reads TGTGCCAGCAGCCCGAATACGGGACAGGGGCTCGGTGGCTACACCTTC. Translating it yields CASSPNTGQGLGGYTF. The full variable domain, with the rest looked up from reference TRBV7-3 and TRBJ1-2, is GAGVSQTPSNKVTEKGKYVELRCDPISGHTALYWYRQSLGQGPEFLIYFQGTGAADDSGLPNDRFFAVRPEGSVSTLKIQRTERGDSAVYLCASSPNTGQGLGGYTFGSGTRLTVV.

The chain carries TRBV27 and TRBJ2-7; 7 nucleotides align to TRBD1. Trimming took 8 bases from V and 3 from J; bases not matched to a gene: 13. Per the germline V gene, CDR1 is MNHEY and CDR2 is SMNVEV (reference sequence). CDR3 size: 15 residues. CDR3 sequence reads: CASSGQLSNYYEQYF. CDR3 nucleotide sequence: TGTGCCAGCTCGGGACAGCTATCCAATTACTACGAGCAGTACTTC.

The J gene is TRBJ1-3, the V gene TRBV4-1; 9 nucleotides line up with TRBD1. Germline values: CDR1 MGHRA, CDR2 YSYEKL. This CDR3 is built from 14 residues. After removal of 2 bases from V and 8 bases from J, the junction contained 4 bases not matched to a gene. The DNA of the CDR3 is TGCGCCAGCAGCCAAAAGGGACAGGGACACACCATATATTTT. Amino acid sequence: CASSQKGQGHTIYF.